This paragraph covers one TCR beta chain sequence. Its cognate antigen is unknown. Cyclophosphamide on days +3 and +4 followed busulfan-fludarabine conditioning and a marrow graft. These data come from a study of T cells after posttransplantation cyclophosphamide. Study results and limitations: Recipient CMV seropositivity and CMV reactivation strongly tracked TRB clonality. Later blood repertoires were often dominated by clones from the donor CD8+ memory compartment.

The CDR3 runs to 16 residues. Germline lookup yields CDR1 SGHRS and CDR2 YFSETQ. With 6 bases removed from V and 6 bases from J, the gap between germline ends came to 22 bases. Libraries were prepared by immunoSEQ multiplex PCR; TCRdb keeps only in-frame clonotypes and omits some of them. The sample consists of some 1,500 clones, around 76% of them appearing once. The receptor comes from a female patient aged 60 to 70 who received an allogeneic stem cell transplant from an unrelated donor, was CMV-positive, and had acute GVHD only. Some T cells may trace back to the graft donor. Sequences were derived from PBMCs, sampled approximately 220 days after allogeneic stem cell transplant with posttransplant cyclophosphamide. The gene calls are TRBV5-1 and TRBJ2-4; D perhaps matches TRBD2 (7 bases). The CDR3 region is CASTLGLEGGANIQYF. For the CDR3, the DNA is TGCGCCAGCACCCTCGGTCTCGAGGGGGGGGCAAACATTCAGTACTTC.